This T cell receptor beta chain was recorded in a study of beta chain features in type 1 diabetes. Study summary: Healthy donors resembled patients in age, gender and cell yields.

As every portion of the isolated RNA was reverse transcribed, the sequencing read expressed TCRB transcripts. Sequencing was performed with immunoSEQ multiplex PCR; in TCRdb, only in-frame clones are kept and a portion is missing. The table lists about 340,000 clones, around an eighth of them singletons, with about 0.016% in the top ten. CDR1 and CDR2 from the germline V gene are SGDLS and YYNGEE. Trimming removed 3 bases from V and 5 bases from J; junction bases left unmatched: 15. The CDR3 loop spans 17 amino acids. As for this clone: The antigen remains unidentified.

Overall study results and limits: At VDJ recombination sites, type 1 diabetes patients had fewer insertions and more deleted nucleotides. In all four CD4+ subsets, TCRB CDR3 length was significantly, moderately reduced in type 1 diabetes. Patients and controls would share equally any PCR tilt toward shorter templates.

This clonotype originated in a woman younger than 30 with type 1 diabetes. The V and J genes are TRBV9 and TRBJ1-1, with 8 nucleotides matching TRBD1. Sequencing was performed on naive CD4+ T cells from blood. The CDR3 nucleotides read TGTGCCAGCAGCGGTGGGACAGGCGGGGGAAGTTGGACTGAAGCTTTCTTT. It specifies CASSGGTGGGSWTEAFF.